The present T cell receptor beta chain was sequenced within a study of blood T cells in healthy people across ages. Study observations and caveats: Significant beta diversity loss was already apparent by age about 42, declining roughly linearly.

The CDR3 runs to 13 residues. Unmatched junction bases numbered 3, after V lost 1 base and J lost 6 bases. CDR1 is SGDLS, CDR2 YYNGEE, per germline. Donors gave ten milliliters of peripheral blood apiece. Extraction of total RNA produced a minimum of 5.5 micrograms from each sample. Together with a sample-barcoded 5' primer, a J-beta primer mix was included in a second PCR lasting about 7 to 11 cycles. Tags on each cDNA molecule came from a template-switch adaptor with 12 random nucleotides. TCRdb redid the calling of the 5' RACE reads with MiXCR, one entry per CDR3 protein. The sample has under 2,000,000 distinct CDR3 sequences; about 50% are singletons. In its sample, this clonotype was seen a few times. The antigen is not known.

The chain has TRBV9 and TRBJ2-7; 8 nucleotides line up with TRBD2. Sequencing input: blood. This receptor was obtained from a woman aged 40 to 50 in good health. The CDR3 here is CASSVSLAGEQYF. The DNA for the CDR3 is TGTGCCAGCAGCGTATCGCTAGCGGGCGAGCAGTACTTC.